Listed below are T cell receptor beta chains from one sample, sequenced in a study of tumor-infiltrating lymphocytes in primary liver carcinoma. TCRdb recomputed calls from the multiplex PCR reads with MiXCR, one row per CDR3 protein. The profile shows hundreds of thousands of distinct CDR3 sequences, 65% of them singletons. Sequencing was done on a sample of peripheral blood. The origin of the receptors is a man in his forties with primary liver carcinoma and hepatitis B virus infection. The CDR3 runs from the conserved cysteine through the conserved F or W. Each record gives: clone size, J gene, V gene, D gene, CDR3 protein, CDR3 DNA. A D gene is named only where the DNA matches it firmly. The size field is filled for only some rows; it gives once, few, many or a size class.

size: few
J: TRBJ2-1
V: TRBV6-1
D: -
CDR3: CASTPYFSGGYNEQFF
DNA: TGTGCCAGCACCCCTTATTTTAGTGGAGGCTACAATGAGCAGTTCTTC

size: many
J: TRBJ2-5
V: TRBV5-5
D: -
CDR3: CASSHALETQYF
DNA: TGTGCCAGCAGTCATGCCCTAGAGACCCAGTACTTC

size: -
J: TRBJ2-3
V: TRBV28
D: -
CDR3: CASSFPRGGSTDTQYF
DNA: TGTGCCAGCAGTTTCCCTCGTGGCGGGAGCACAGATACGCAGTATTTT

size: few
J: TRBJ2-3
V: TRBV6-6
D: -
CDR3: CASSYSRAGTQYF
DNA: TGTGCCAGCAGTTACTCACGGGCAGGTACGCAGTATTTT

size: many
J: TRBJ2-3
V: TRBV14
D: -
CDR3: CASSHPGDIDTQYF
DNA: TGTGCCAGCAGCCACCCAGGGGATATAGATACGCAGTATTTT

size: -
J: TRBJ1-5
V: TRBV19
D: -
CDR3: CASSIRGHQPQHF
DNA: TGTGCCAGTAGTATTCGGGGACATCAGCCCCAGCATTTT

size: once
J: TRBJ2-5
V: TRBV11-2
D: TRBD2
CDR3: CTSSLGSSGSPETQYF
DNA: TGTACCAGCAGCTTAGGGAGCAGCGGGAGTCCTGAGACCCAGTACTTC

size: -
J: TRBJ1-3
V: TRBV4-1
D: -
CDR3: CVSSRVDGNIIYF
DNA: TGCGTCAGCAGCCGAGTCGACGGGAACATCATATATTTT

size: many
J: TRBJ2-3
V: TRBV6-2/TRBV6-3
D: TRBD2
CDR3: CASSPRTSGRDTDTQYF
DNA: TGTGCCAGCAGTCCCAGGACTAGCGGGAGGGACACAGATACGCAGTATTTT

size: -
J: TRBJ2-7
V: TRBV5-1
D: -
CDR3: CASSRGTSRAELYF
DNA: TGCGCCAGCAGCAGGGGGACATCTAGGGCCGAGCTGTACTTC

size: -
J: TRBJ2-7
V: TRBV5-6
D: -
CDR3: CVSSLVGVGPFGREQYF
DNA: TGTGTCAGCAGCTTGGTGGGGGTGGGGCCATTTGGTCGGGAGCAGTACTTC

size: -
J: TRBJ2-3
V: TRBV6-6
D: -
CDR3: CASSQNGGFTDTQYF
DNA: TGTGCCAGCAGTCAGAATGGCGGTTTCACAGATACGCAGTATTTT

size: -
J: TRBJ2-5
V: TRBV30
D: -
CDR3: CAWSVQQTETQYF
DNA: TGTGCCTGGAGTGTACAACAAACGGAGACCCAGTACTTC

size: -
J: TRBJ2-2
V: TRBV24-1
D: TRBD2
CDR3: CATSGVTSWRVNTGELFF
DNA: TGTGCCACCAGTGGCGTGACTAGCTGGAGGGTGAACACCGGGGAGCTGTTTTTT

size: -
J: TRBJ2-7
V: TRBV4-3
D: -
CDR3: CASNQDLGCSAYEQYF
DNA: TGCGCCAGCAACCAAGATCTTGGGTGCAGCGCCTACGAGCAGTACTTC

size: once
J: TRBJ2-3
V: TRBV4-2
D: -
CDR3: CTSNQGAGELTDTQYF
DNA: TGTACCAGCAACCAAGGGGCAGGGGAACTCACAGATACGCAGTATTTT